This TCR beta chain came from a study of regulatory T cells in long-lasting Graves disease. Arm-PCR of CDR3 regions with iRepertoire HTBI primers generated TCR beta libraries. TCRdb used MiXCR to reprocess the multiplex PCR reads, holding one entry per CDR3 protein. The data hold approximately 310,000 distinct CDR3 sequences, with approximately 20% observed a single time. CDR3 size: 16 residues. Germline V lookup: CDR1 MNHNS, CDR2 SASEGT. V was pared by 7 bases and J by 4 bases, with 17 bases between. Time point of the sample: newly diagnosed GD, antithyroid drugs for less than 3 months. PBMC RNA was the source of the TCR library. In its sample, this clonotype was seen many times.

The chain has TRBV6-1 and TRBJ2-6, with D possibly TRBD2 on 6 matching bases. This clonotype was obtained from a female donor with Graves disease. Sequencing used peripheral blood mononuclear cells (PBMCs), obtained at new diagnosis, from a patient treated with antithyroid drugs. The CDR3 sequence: CASTKAGGGGANVLTF. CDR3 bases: TGTGCCAGCACAAAAGCTGGGGGAGGCGGGGCCAACGTCCTGACTTTC.